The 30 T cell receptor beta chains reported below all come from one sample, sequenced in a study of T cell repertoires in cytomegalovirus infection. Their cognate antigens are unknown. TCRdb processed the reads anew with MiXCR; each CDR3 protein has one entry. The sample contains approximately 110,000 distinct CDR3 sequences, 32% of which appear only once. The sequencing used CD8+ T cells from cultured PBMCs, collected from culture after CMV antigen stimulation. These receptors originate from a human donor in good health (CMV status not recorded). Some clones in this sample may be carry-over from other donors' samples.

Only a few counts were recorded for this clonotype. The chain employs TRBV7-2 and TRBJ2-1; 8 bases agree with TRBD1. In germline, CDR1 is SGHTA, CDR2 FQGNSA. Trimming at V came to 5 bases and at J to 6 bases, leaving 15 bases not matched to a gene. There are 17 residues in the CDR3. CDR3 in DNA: TGTGCCAGCAGCCTAGAGGGCAGGGGGCGTGCTGGCAATGAGCAGTTCTTC. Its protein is CASSLEGRGRAGNEQFF.

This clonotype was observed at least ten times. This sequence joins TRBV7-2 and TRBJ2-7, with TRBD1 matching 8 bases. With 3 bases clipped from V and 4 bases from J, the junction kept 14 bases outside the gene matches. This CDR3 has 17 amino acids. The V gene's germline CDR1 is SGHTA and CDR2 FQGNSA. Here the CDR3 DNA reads TGTGCCAGCAGCTTTGAACCGAACGACAGGGGAAAATACGAGCAGTACTTC. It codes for CASSFEPNDRGKYEQYF.

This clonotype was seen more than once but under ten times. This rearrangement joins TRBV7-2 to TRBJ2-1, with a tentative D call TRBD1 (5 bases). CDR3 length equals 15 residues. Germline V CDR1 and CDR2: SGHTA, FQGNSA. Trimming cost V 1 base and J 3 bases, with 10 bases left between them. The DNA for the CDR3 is TGTGCCAGCAGCTTAGGAGCAGGGCTCTACAATGAGCAGTTCTTC. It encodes CASSLGAGLYNEQFF.

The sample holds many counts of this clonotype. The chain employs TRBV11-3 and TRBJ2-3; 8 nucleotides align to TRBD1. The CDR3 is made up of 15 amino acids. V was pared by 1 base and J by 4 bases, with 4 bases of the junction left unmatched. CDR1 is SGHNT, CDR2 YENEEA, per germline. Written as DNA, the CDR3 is TGTGCCAGCAGCTTAGGGACAGGGATGGCAGATACGCAGTATTTT. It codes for CASSLGTGMADTQYF. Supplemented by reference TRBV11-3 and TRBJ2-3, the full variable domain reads EAGVVQSPRYKIIEKKQPVAFWCNPISGHNTLYWYLQNLGQGPELLIRYENEEAVDDSQLPKDRFSAERLKGVDSTLKIQPAELGDSAVYLCASSLGTGMADTQYFGPGTRLTVL.

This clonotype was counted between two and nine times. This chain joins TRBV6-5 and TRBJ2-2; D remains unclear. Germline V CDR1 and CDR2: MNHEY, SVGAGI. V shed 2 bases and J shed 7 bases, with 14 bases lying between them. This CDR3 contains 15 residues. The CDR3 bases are TGTGCCAGCAGTTACGATGGTGATGCAATCGGGGAGCTGTTTTTT. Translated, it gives CASSYDGDAIGELFF.

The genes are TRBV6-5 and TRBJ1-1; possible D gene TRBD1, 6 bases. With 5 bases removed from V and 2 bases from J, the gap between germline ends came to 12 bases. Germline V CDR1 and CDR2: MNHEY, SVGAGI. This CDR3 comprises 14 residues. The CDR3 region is CASSPGDTNTEAFF. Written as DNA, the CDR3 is TGTGCCAGCAGTCCCGGGGACACCAACACTGAAGCTTTCTTT.

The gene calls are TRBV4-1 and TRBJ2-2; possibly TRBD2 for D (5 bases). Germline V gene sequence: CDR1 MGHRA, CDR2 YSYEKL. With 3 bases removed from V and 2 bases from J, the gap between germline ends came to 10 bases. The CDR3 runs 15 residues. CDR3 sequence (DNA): TGCGCCAGCAGCCACCTGGACTCAAACACCGGGGAGCTGTTTTTT. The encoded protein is CASSHLDSNTGELFF.

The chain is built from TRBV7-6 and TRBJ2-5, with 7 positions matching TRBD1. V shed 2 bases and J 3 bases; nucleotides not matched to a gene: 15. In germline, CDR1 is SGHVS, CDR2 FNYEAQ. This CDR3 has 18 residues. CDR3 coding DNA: TGTGCCAGCAGCTTAAATTTCCCGGACAGGCAGGGGAAAGAGACCCAGTACTTC. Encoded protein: CASSLNFPDRQGKETQYF.

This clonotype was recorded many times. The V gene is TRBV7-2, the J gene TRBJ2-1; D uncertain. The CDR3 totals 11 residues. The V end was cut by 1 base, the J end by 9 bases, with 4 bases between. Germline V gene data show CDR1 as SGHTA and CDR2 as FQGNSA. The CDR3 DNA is TGTGCCAGCAGCTTAGGGGGTGAGCAGTTCTTC. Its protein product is CASSLGGEQFF.

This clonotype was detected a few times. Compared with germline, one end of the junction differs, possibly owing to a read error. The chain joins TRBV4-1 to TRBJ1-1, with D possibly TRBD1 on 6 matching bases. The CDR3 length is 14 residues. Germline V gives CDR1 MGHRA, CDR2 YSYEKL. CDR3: CASSGQHGNAEAFF. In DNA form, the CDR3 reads TGCGCCAGCAGCGGACAGCACGGGAACGCTGAAGCTTTCTTT.

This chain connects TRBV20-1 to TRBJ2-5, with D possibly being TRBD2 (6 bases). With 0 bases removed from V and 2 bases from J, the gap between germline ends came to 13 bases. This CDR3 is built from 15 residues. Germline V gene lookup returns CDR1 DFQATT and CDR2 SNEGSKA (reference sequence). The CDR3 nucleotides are TGCAGTGCTAGAGATCTAGCGACTGCACAAGAGACCCAGTACTTC. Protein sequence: CSARDLATAQETQYF.

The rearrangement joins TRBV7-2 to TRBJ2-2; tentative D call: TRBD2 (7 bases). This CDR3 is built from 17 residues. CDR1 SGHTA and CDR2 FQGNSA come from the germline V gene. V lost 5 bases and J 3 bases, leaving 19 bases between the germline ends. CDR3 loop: CASSAFTGGFHTGELFF. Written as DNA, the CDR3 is TGTGCCAGCAGCGCCTTCACGGGGGGCTTCCACACCGGGGAGCTGTTTTTT.

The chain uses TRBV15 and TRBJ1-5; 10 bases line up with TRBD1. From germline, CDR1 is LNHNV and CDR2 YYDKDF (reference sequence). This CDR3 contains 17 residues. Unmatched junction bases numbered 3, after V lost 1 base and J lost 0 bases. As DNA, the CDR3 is TGTGCCACCAGCAGAGCGGGGACAGGGGATAGCAATCAGCCCCAGCATTTT. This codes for CATSRAGTGDSNQPQHF.

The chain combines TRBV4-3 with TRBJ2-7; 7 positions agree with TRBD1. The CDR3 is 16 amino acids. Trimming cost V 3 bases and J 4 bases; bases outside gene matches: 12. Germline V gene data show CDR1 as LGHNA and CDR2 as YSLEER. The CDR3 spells CASSQYRGAGGYEQYF. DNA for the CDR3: TGCGCCAGCAGCCAGTACAGGGGCGCTGGGGGTTACGAGCAGTACTTC.

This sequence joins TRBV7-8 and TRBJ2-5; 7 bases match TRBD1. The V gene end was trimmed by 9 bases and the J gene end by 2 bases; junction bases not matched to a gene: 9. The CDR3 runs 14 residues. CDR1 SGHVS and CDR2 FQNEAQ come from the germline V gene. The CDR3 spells CASRLPGQQETQYF. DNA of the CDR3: TGTGCCAGTAGATTGCCGGGACAGCAAGAGACCCAGTACTTC.

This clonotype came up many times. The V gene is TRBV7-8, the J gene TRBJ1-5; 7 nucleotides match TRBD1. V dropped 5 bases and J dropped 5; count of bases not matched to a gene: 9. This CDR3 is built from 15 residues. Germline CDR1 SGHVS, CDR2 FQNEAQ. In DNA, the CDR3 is TGTGCCAGCAGCGAGGGGGCAGGGGGATATCAGCCCCAGCATTTT. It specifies CASSEGAGGYQPQHF.

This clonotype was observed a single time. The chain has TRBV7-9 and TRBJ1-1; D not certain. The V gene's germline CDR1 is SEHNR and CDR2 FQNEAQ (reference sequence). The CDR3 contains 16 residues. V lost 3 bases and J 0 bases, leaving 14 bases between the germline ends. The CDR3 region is CASSLPSGVLNTEAFF. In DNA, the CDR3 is TGTGCCAGCAGCTTGCCCAGTGGAGTACTGAACACTGAAGCTTTCTTT. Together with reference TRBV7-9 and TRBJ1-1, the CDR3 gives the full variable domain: DTGVSQNPRHKITKRGQNVTFRCDPISEHNRLYWYRQTLGQGPEFLTYFQNEAQLEKSRLLSDRFSAERPKGSFSTLEIQRTEQGDSAMYLCASSLPSGVLNTEAFFGQGTRLTVV.

The CDR3 sequence: CASSIGRPEAFF. Written as DNA, the CDR3 is TGTGCCAGCAGCATTGGTAGGCCTGAAGCTTTCTTT. The chain joins TRBV7-9 to TRBJ1-1; D is unresolved. The germline V and J ends were trimmed by 5 bases and 6 bases, with 10 bases remaining between them. Germline lookup yields CDR1 SEHNR and CDR2 FQNEAQ (reference sequence). CDR3 length: 12 amino acids.

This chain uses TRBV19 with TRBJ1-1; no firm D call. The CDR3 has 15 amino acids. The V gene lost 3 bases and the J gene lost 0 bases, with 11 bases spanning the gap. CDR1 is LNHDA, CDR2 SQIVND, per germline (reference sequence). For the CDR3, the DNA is TGTGCCAGTAGTATGTCGCCCGCCATGAACACTGAAGCTTTCTTT. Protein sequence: CASSMSPAMNTEAFF.

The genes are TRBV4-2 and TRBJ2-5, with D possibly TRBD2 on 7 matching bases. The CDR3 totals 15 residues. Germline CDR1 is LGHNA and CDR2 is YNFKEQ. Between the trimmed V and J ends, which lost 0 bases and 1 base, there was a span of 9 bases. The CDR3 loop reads CASSQEGGAQETQYF. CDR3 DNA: TGTGCCAGCAGCCAAGAGGGGGGGGCCCAAGAGACCCAGTACTTC.

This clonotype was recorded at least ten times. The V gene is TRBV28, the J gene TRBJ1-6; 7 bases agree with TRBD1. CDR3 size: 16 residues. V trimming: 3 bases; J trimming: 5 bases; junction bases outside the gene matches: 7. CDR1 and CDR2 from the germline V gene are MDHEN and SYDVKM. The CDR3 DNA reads TGTGCCAGCAGTTTGTGGCGGGACAGCCATAATTCACCCCTCCACTTT. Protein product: CASSLWRDSHNSPLHF.

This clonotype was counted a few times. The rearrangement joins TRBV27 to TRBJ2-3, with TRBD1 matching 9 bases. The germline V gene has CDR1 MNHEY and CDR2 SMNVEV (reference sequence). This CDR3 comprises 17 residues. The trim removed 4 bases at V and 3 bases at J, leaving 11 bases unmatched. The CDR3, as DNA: TGTGCCAGCAGTTCGTCTAGGGACAGGGTGCGGACAGATACGCAGTATTTT. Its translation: CASSSSRDRVRTDTQYF.

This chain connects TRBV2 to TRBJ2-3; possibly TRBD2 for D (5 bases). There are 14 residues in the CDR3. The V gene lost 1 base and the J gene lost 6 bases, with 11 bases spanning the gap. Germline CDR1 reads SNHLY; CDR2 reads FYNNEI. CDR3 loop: CASSEGGFGDTQYF. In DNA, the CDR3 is TGTGCCAGCAGTGAAGGAGGGTTCGGCGATACGCAGTATTTT.

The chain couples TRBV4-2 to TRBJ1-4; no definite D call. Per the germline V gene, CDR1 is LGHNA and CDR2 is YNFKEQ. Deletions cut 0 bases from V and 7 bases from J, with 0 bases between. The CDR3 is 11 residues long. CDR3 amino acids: CASSQDEKLFF. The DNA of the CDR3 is TGTGCCAGCAGCCAAGATGAAAAACTGTTTTTT.

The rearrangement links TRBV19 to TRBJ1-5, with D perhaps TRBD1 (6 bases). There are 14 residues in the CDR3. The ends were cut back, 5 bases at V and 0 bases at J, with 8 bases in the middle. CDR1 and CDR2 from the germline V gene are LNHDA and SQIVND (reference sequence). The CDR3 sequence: CASSGTPSNQPQHF. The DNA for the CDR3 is TGTGCCAGTAGTGGGACACCTAGCAATCAGCCCCAGCATTTT.

The CDR3 sequence is CASSPRDRRSYNEQFF. The CDR3 DNA follows: TGTGCCAGCAGCCCTCGGGACCGCCGCTCCTACAATGAGCAGTTCTTC. The rearrangement uses TRBV11-1 and TRBJ2-1; tentatively, D is TRBD1 or TRBD2 (5 bases each). The CDR3 sequence is 16 residues long. CDR1 is SGHAT and CDR2 is FQDESV in the germline V gene (reference sequence). V was clipped by 5 bases and J by 0 bases, with 14 bases between them. Combining the CDR3 with reference TRBV11-1 and TRBJ2-1 gives the whole variable domain EAEVAQSPRYKITEKSQAVAFWCDPISGHATLYWYRQILGQGPELLVQFQDESVVDDSQLPKDRFSAERLKGVDSTLKIQPAELGDSAMYLCASSPRDRRSYNEQFFGPGTRLTVL.

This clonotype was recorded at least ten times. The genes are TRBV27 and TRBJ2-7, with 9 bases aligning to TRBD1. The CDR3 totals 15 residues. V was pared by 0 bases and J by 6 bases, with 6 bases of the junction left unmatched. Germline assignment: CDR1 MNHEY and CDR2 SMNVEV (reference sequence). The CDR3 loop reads CASSLSGTGIGEQYF. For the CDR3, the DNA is TGTGCCAGCAGTTTATCCGGGACAGGGATTGGCGAGCAGTACTTC.

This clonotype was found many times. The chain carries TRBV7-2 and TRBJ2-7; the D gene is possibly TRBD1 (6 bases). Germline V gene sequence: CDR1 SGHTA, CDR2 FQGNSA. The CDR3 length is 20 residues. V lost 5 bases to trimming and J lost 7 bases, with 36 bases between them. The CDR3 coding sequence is TGTGCCAGCAGCCCCAGAGGGGGAATGTCGCGAAGTCGCGACCCGTGGGAGCAGTACTTC. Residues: CASSPRGGMSRSRDPWEQYF.

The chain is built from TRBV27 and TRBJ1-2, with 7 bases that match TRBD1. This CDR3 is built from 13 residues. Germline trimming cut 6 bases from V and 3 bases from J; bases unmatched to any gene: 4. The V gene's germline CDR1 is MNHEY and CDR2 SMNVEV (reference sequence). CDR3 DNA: TGTGCCAGCAGACGCCAGGGGGACTATGGCTACACCTTC. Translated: CASRRQGDYGYTF.

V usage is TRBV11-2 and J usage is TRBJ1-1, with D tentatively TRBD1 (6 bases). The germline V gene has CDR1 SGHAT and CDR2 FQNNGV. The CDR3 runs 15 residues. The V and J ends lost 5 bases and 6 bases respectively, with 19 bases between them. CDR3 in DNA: TGTGCCAGCAGCCTATTGGGGACCGCAGGGGCTGAAGCTTTCTTT. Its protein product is CASSLLGTAGAEAFF.